One and the same sample provided the 25 T cell receptor beta chains below, sequenced in a study of blood T cell repertoires in COVID-19. The method was immunoSEQ multiplex PCR; TCRdb's version includes in-frame clones alone and lacks a portion of them. The table records 410,000 or so clones, around 89% of them present only once. The sequencing sample was made of peripheral blood. All receptors come from a middle-aged woman with COVID-19, enrolled during active disease.

The chain recombines TRBV15 with TRBJ2-1; the D gene is possibly TRBD2 (5 bases). The V gene's germline CDR1 is LNHNV and CDR2 YYDKDF (reference sequence). The CDR3 runs to 17 residues. V was trimmed by 5 bases and J by 2 bases, leaving 19 bases between them. In DNA form, the CDR3 reads TGTGCCACCAGCGGAAGGACTTTACAGAGGGCCTACAATGAGCAGTTCTTC. Its translation: CATSGRTLQRAYNEQFF.

J is TRBJ2-3 and V is TRBV28, with TRBD1 as a possible D gene (6 bases). The CDR3 runs 13 residues. From germline, CDR1 is MDHEN and CDR2 SYDVKM. V was trimmed by 8 bases and J by 0 bases, leaving 9 bases between them. The CDR3 bases are TGTGCCAGCGTAACAGGGAGCACAGATACGCAGTATTTT. This sequence encodes CASVTGSTDTQYF.

The genes are TRBV6-5 and TRBJ1-2, with D maybe TRBD1 (6 bases). The CDR3 is 13 amino acids. Trimming left V 5 bases short and J 4 bases short, with 11 bases between. Germline assignment: CDR1 MNHEY and CDR2 SVGAGI. CDR3 bases: TGTGCCAGCAGTATGAGGACAGCCTATGGCTACACCTTC. It is translated as CASSMRTAYGYTF.

The chain couples TRBV19 to TRBJ1-4; 8 bases line up with TRBD1. The V gene's germline CDR1 is LNHDA and CDR2 SQIVND (reference sequence). V shed 4 bases and J 7 bases; nucleotides not matched to a gene: 11. There are 16 residues in the CDR3. For the CDR3, the DNA is TGTGCCAGTAGTACAGAGTCCGGGACAGGTGTTGAAAAACTGTTTTTT. Its translation: CASSTESGTGVEKLFF.

This rearrangement joins TRBV18 to TRBJ1-2; TRBD1 matches at 8 bases. Germline V gene data show CDR1 as KGHSH and CDR2 as LQKENI. This CDR3 is 11 amino acids long. The V segment lost 5 bases and the J segment 14 bases; nucleotides outside the gene matches: 7. The CDR3 sequence is CASSNGQGGTF. CDR3 coding DNA: TGTGCCAGCTCAAACGGACAGGGAGGAACCTTC.

The chain carries TRBV5-1 and TRBJ2-2, with TRBD1 matching 7 bases. After removal of 3 bases from V and 6 bases from J, the junction contained 8 bases not matched to a gene. Germline CDR1 and CDR2: SGHRS and YFSETQ. The CDR3 consists of 15 residues. DNA for the CDR3: TGCGCCAGCAGCTACGGACAGGCCGGAGCCGGGGAGCTGTTTTTT. Translating gives CASSYGQAGAGELFF.

The rearrangement joins TRBV21-1 to TRBJ2-7; the D call in the table, TRBD1, was not verified against the DNA. TRBV21-1 is termed a pseudogene. The CDR3 length is 17 residues. The DNA of the CDR3 is TGTGCCAGCAGCAACGGGACAGGGGTCTTCGACGTTTACGAGCAGTACTTC. It is translated as CASSNGTGVFDVYEQYF.

The chain employs TRBV4-2 and TRBJ2-1, with 10 bases lining up with TRBD2. V lost 4 bases to trimming and J lost 6 bases; unmatched junction nucleotides: 12. There are 17 residues in the CDR3. The germline V gene encodes CDR1 LGHNA and CDR2 YNFKEQ. The CDR3 loop is CASSPPPASGSGNEQFF. The CDR3 DNA sequence: TGTGCCAGCAGCCCCCCCCCGGCTAGCGGGAGTGGCAATGAGCAGTTCTTC.

The chain links TRBV2 to TRBJ1-1, with D unresolved. The ends were cut back, 5 bases at V and 5 bases at J, with 18 bases in the middle. This CDR3 contains 15 residues. Germline loops: CDR1 SNHLY, CDR2 FYNNEI. The CDR3 sequence: CASSLGPRFSTEAFF. For the CDR3, the DNA is TGTGCCAGCAGTTTGGGCCCGCGATTTAGTACTGAAGCTTTCTTT.

V usage is TRBV7-2 and J usage is TRBJ2-3; TRBD1 matches 9 bases. This CDR3 spans 13 amino acids. Unmatched junction bases numbered 3, after V lost 5 bases and J lost 6 bases. Germline V CDR1 and CDR2: SGHTA, FQGNSA. The CDR3 here is CASSDDRGDTQYF. The CDR3 nucleotides are TGTGCCAGCAGCGACGACAGGGGGGATACGCAGTATTTT. The entire variable domain, with the rest obtained from reference TRBV7-2 and TRBJ2-3, is as follows: GAGVSQSPSNKVTEKGKDVELRCDPISGHTALYWYRQSLGQGLEFLIYFQGNSAPDKSGLPSDRFSAERTGGSVSTLTIQRTQQEDSAVYLCASSDDRGDTQYFGPGTRLTVL.

The chain carries TRBV7-9 and TRBJ1-4, with D perhaps matching TRBD1 (5 bases). The V gene's germline CDR1 is SEHNR and CDR2 FQNEAQ (reference sequence). V lost 6 bases and J 3 bases, leaving 14 bases between the germline ends. The CDR3 is 15 amino acids. CDR3 sequence reads: CASSGSGRANEKLFF. In DNA, the CDR3 is TGTGCCAGCAGTGGCTCAGGGAGGGCTAATGAAAAACTGTTTTTT.

The chain carries TRBV7-9 and TRBJ1-5, with 9 bases identical to TRBD1. The CDR3 extends over 16 amino acids. With 5 bases clipped from V and 4 bases from J, the junction kept 9 bases outside the gene matches. Germline CDR1 and CDR2: SEHNR and FQNEAQ (reference sequence). The CDR3 nucleotides are TGTGCCAGCAGCCTGGGGACAGGGAGATTGAATCAGCCCCAGCATTTT. It yields the protein CASSLGTGRLNQPQHF.

This sequence joins TRBV28 and TRBJ2-2; D gene ambiguous. Germline V gene data show CDR1 as MDHEN and CDR2 as SYDVKM. The CDR3 has 15 residues. The ends were cut back, 6 bases at V and 6 bases at J, with 17 bases in the middle. In DNA form, the CDR3 reads TGTGCCAGCAGATCCCCCCGCACTCCGGCCGGGGAGCTGTTTTTT. This translates into CASRSPRTPAGELFF.

V and J are TRBV13 and TRBJ2-7, with D perhaps TRBD1 (6 bases). There are 13 residues in the CDR3. Between the trimmed V and J ends, which lost 4 bases and 1 base, there was a span of 8 bases. The germline CDR1 and CDR2 sequences are PRHDT and FYEKMQ (reference sequence). CDR3 residues: CASSSDRSYEQYF. The CDR3 DNA sequence: TGTGCCAGCAGCTCGGACAGATCCTACGAGCAGTACTTC.

This chain uses TRBV6-5 with TRBJ1-1; unclear D gene. Germline V gene sequence: CDR1 MNHEY, CDR2 SVGAGI. This CDR3 is built from 14 residues. Trimming removed 6 bases at V and 1 base at J, with 12 bases between. The CDR3 nucleotides are TGTGCCAGCAGGAGCGCGTCAGCGAACACTGAAGCTTTCTTT. Its translation: CASRSASANTEAFF.

V usage is TRBV24-1 and J usage is TRBJ1-2, with TRBD1 as a possible D gene (5 bases). The germline V gene has CDR1 KGHDR and CDR2 SFDVKD. Trimming removed 3 bases at V and 8 bases at J, with 9 bases between. The CDR3 has 12 residues. CDR3 coding DNA: TGTGCCACCAGTGATCCAGGGTACGGCTACACCTTC. Its protein product is CATSDPGYGYTF.

The chain employs TRBV7-3 and TRBJ2-2; 7 nucleotides align to TRBD2. The CDR3 sequence is 12 residues long. Germline CDR1 SGHTA, CDR2 FQGTGA. J lost 6 bases, V lost 6 bases, and 1 base had no gene match. CDR3 in amino acids: CASRREAGELFF. CDR3 DNA: TGTGCCAGCAGACGGGAGGCCGGGGAGCTGTTTTTT.

This clone came up once. The chain uses TRBV7-6 and TRBJ2-7; 7 nucleotides line up with TRBD2. V lost 5 bases and J lost 4; bases outside the gene matches: 11. The CDR3 loop spans 15 amino acids. CDR1 is SGHVS, CDR2 FNYEAQ, per germline. The CDR3 nucleotides are TGTGCCAGCAGCCCAGCTGGGCGGGAGTTTTACGAGCAGTACTTC. Protein: CASSPAGREFYEQYF.

V and J are TRBV27 and TRBJ1-1, with 8 bases aligning to TRBD1. The CDR3 has 13 residues. Germline V gene sequence: CDR1 MNHEY, CDR2 SMNVEV (reference sequence). V gave up 4 bases and J gave up 6 bases; unmatched junction bases: 4. The CDR3 coding sequence is TGTGCCAGCAGTTCCCGGACAGGGTCTGAAGCTTTCTTT. Translating gives CASSSRTGSEAFF.

This clone was seen more than once but under ten times. The gene calls are TRBV6-5 and TRBJ1-1, with 10 bases lining up with TRBD1. CDR1 MNHEY and CDR2 SVGAGI come from the germline V gene. V dropped 1 base and J dropped 5; count of bases not matched to a gene: 7. The CDR3 is 16 amino acids. This chain's CDR3 is CASSYFLPGQGTEAFF. The CDR3 nucleotides are TGTGCCAGCAGTTACTTCCTACCGGGACAGGGGACTGAAGCTTTCTTT.

The chain employs TRBV4-1 and TRBJ1-2; weak D call: TRBD1 (5 bases). V dropped 6 bases and J dropped 1 base, with 15 bases sitting between them. Germline-derived CDR1 and CDR2 are MGHRA and YSYEKL. CDR3 length equals 15 residues. CDR3 in amino acids: CASRPAGPFNYGYTF. The CDR3 DNA reads as TGCGCCAGCAGGCCCGCGGGGCCATTTAACTATGGCTACACCTTC.

This clone has a single count. The chain links TRBV28 to TRBJ2-2, with D possibly matching TRBD2 (6 bases). Germline V gene lookup returns CDR1 MDHEN and CDR2 SYDVKM. The CDR3 is made up of 16 amino acids. V shed 2 bases and J shed 1 base, with 11 bases lying between them. The CDR3 reads CASSLPRGENTGELFF. The CDR3 nucleotides are TGTGCCAGCAGTTTACCCCGCGGGGAGAACACCGGGGAGCTGTTTTTT.

The CDR3: CASSLAFLLAGVSNEQFF. Here the CDR3 DNA reads TGTGCCAGCAGCTTAGCCTTCCTACTAGCGGGGGTCTCCAATGAGCAGTTCTTC. The V and J genes are TRBV7-2 and TRBJ2-1; 11 nucleotides match TRBD2. The germline V gene has CDR1 SGHTA and CDR2 FQGNSA. The length of the CDR3 is 18 residues. The J segment lost 6 bases and the V segment lost 0 bases, leaving 10 bases of the junction unmatched. The full variable domain, rest sourced from reference TRBV7-2 and TRBJ2-1, is GAGVSQSPSNKVTEKGKDVELRCDPISGHTALYWYRQSLGQGLEFLIYFQGNSAPDKSGLPSDRFSAERTGGSVSTLTIQRTQQEDSAVYLCASSLAFLLAGVSNEQFFGPGTRLTVL.

The chain joins TRBV28 to TRBJ1-1; 11 bases agree with TRBD1. This CDR3 has 16 amino acids. The trim removed 1 base at V and 7 bases at J, leaving 8 bases unmatched. CDR1 and CDR2 (germline): MDHEN, SYDVKM. Here the CDR3 reads CASSLYGTGGSGEAFF. CDR3 DNA sequence: TGTGCCAGCAGTTTATACGGGACAGGGGGTTCGGGTGAAGCTTTCTTT.

The J gene is TRBJ2-3, the V gene TRBV9, with D perhaps TRBD2 (5 bases). Germline V CDR1 and CDR2: SGDLS, YYNGEE. V lost 0 bases and J lost 3, with 11 bases in between. The CDR3 runs 15 residues. The CDR3 bases are TGTGCCAGCAGCGTAGCTTGGAGCGGAACAGATACGCAGTATTTT. This encodes CASSVAWSGTDTQYF.